Listed here are 22 T cell receptor beta chains from one sample, sequenced in a study of T cell responses to AZD1222 COVID-19 vaccine. Profiling relied on immunoSEQ multiplex PCR, and the TCRdb table lists in-frame clones only, not all of them. The table includes 99,000 or so clones, 93% detected once. The sequenced sample was peripheral blood, obtained on day 0 of AZD1222 vaccination. These receptors were obtained from an adult in good health.

This chain uses TRBV18 with TRBJ2-7; D is perhaps TRBD1 (5 bases). The germline V gene has CDR1 KGHSH and CDR2 LQKENI. This CDR3 is built from 11 residues. V shed 6 bases and J shed 4 bases, with 7 bases lying between them. Written as DNA, the CDR3 is TGTGCCAGCTCGTCAGGGTACGAGCAGTACTTC. Protein sequence: CASSSGYEQYF.

The chain uses TRBV9 and TRBJ2-3; TRBD2 is a possible D gene (6 bases). V shed 0 bases and J shed 7 bases, with 9 bases lying between them. The germline V gene has CDR1 SGDLS and CDR2 YYNGEE. CDR3 length: 13 amino acids. The CDR3 sequence is CASSVETSNTQYF. The CDR3 nucleotides read TGTGCCAGCAGCGTAGAGACTAGTAATACGCAGTATTTT.

The rearrangement links TRBV27 to TRBJ2-7; D possibly uses TRBD1 or TRBD2 (5 bases each). The CDR3 is 13 residues long. Germline V gene lookup returns CDR1 MNHEY and CDR2 SMNVEV (reference sequence). V was trimmed by 6 bases and J by 3 bases, leaving 12 bases between them. The CDR3 DNA sequence: TGTGCCAGCAGCCCTCGGGGCGGCTACGAGCAGTACTTC. It is translated as CASSPRGGYEQYF.

The chain carries TRBV6-1 and TRBJ2-1, with D unclear. The CDR3 extends over 13 amino acids. Trimming took 3 bases from V and 5 from J, leaving 8 bases between them. Germline loops: CDR1 MNHNS, CDR2 SASEGT. CDR3 sequence: CASSEESHNEQFF. CDR3 nucleotide sequence: TGTGCCAGCAGTGAGGAATCCCACAATGAGCAGTTCTTC.

J is TRBJ1-1 and V is TRBV7-8; TRBD1 matches at 7 bases. J lost 8 bases, V lost 5 bases, and 8 bases had no gene match. Germline CDR1 SGHVS, CDR2 FQNEAQ. The CDR3 extends over 13 amino acids. Here the CDR3 DNA reads TGTGCCAGCAGCGGGACAGCCGTTTGGGAAGCTTTCTTT. Translated: CASSGTAVWEAFF.

The chain recombines TRBV3-1 (or the pseudogene TRBV3-2) with TRBJ2-2; possible D gene TRBD2, 6 bases. The CDR3 consists of 19 residues. The V and J ends lost 1 base and 8 bases respectively, with 26 bases between them. Per germline, CDR1 LGHDT and CDR2 YNNKEL (reference sequence). CDR3: CASSQANPSTSGRSGELFF. The CDR3 nucleotides are TGTGCCAGCAGCCAAGCAAACCCTTCGACTAGTGGGAGATCGGGGGAGCTGTTTTTT.

The J gene is TRBJ1-1, the V gene TRBV5-1; D is uncertain. The CDR3 is 15 residues long. V lost 1 base and J lost 4, with 14 bases in between. Germline lookup yields CDR1 SGHRS and CDR2 YFSETQ. CDR3 in amino acids: CASSLTRAAATEAFF. CDR3 sequence (DNA): TGCGCCAGCAGCTTGACCCGGGCCGCGGCCACTGAAGCTTTCTTT.

The chain couples TRBV12-3 or TRBV12-4 to TRBJ1-5; no clear D gene. The V and J ends lost 3 bases and 5 bases respectively, with 5 bases between them. CDR3 length: 12 amino acids. CDR3 amino acids: CASSLSHQPQHF. CDR3 sequence (DNA): TGTGCCAGCAGTTTGTCCCATCAGCCCCAGCATTTT.

The chain carries TRBV5-1 and TRBJ1-2; no reliable D call. Germline loops: CDR1 SGHRS, CDR2 YFSETQ. Trimming pared 0 bases from V and 4 bases from J, leaving 10 bases between. CDR3 length: 14 residues. This chain's CDR3 is CASSLAAAVYGYTF. CDR3 DNA: TGCGCCAGCAGCTTGGCGGCAGCGGTCTATGGCTACACCTTC.

The genes are TRBV3-1 (or the pseudogene TRBV3-2) and TRBJ2-4; TRBD1 is a possible D gene (6 bases). V dropped 5 bases and J dropped 11 bases, with 19 bases sitting between them. This CDR3 comprises 14 residues. In germline, CDR1 is LGHDT, CDR2 YNNKEL (reference sequence). The CDR3: CASSSGTVTGVQYF. DNA of the CDR3: TGTGCCAGCAGCTCTGGGACGGTGACAGGCGTTCAGTACTTC.

The chain joins TRBV20-1 to TRBJ2-7; D may be TRBD1 (5 bases). The CDR3 has 10 amino acids. Germline CDR1 and CDR2: DFQATT and SNEGSKA (reference sequence). V was clipped by 5 bases and J by 9 bases, with 11 bases between them. CDR3 coding DNA: TGCAGTGCTGGAACTGGGGCGCAGTACTTC. Translating it yields CSAGTGAQYF.

The V call is TRBV7-2, the J call TRBJ2-7, with a tentative D call TRBD2 (5 bases). The CDR3 is 13 residues long. V lost 5 bases and J 7 bases, leaving 15 bases between the germline ends. Germline assignment: CDR1 SGHTA and CDR2 FQGNSA. CDR3 nucleotides: TGTGCCAGCAGCCCTTACCTAGCTGAGGAGCAGTACTTC. Residues: CASSPYLAEEQYF.

The chain uses TRBV5-1 and TRBJ1-1; no clear D gene. V was pared by 4 bases and J by 2 bases, with 9 bases between. The germline CDR1 and CDR2 sequences are SGHRS and YFSETQ. The CDR3 is 13 amino acids. CDR3 bases: TGCGCCAGCAGCGTGACCTTTAACACTGAAGCTTTCTTT. Encoded protein: CASSVTFNTEAFF.

V gene TRBV2 combines with J gene TRBJ1-4; possible D gene TRBD1, 6 bases. V dropped 1 base and J dropped 8 bases, with 14 bases sitting between them. Germline CDR1 and CDR2: SNHLY and FYNNEI. This CDR3 comprises 15 residues. The CDR3 spells CASSEGIGGAEKLFF. Here the CDR3 DNA reads TGTGCCAGCAGTGAAGGAATTGGGGGCGCGGAAAAACTGTTTTTT.

The gene calls are TRBV15 and TRBJ1-6; 7 bases map to TRBD1. Trimming at V came to 1 base and at J to 9 bases, leaving 6 bases not matched to a gene. Per germline, CDR1 LNHNV and CDR2 YYDKDF (reference sequence). The CDR3 covers 15 residues. CDR3 bases: TGTGCCACCAGCAGAGGTCGACAGGGCGGTTCACCCCTCCACTTT. This encodes CATSRGRQGGSPLHF.

The chain employs TRBV7-9 and TRBJ1-1; TRBD1 might be the D (5 bases). Trimming took off 1 base at V and 11 bases at J, with 14 bases between the two ends. CDR1 SEHNR and CDR2 FQNEAQ come from the germline V gene (reference sequence). The CDR3 covers 13 residues. The CDR3 protein is CASSLGSGGNAFF. The CDR3 DNA follows: TGTGCCAGCAGCTTAGGGTCCGGGGGGAATGCTTTCTTT. Using reference TRBV7-9 and TRBJ1-1 for the parts outside the CDR3, the full variable domain is DTGVSQNPRHKITKRGQNVTFRCDPISEHNRLYWYRQTLGQGPEFLTYFQNEAQLEKSRLLSDRFSAERPKGSFSTLEIQRTEQGDSAMYLCASSLGSGGNAFFGQGTRLTVV.

This clone was observed a single time. This chain joins TRBV7-6 and TRBJ2-2; 7 nucleotides align to TRBD1. With V trimmed by 4 bases and J by 4 bases, 6 bases remained unmatched. The length of the CDR3 is 15 residues. Germline V gene sequence: CDR1 SGHVS, CDR2 FNYEAQ. CDR3: CASSSRQGGTGELFF. The CDR3 nucleotides read TGTGCCAGCAGCTCGCGACAGGGTGGCACCGGGGAGCTGTTTTTT. The full variable domain, completed using reference TRBV7-6 and TRBJ2-2, is GAGVSQSPRYKVTKRGQDVALRCDPISGHVSLYWYRQALGQGPEFLTYFNYEAQQDKSGLPNDRFSAERPEGSISTLTIQRTEQRDSAMYRCASSSRQGGTGELFFGEGSRLTVL.

This chain connects TRBV4-3 to TRBJ2-1; D perhaps matches TRBD2 (6 bases). The germline CDR1 and CDR2 sequences are LGHNA and YSLEER. The V end lost 0 bases, the J end lost 6 bases, and 6 bases lay between the germline ends. The CDR3 runs 13 residues. The CDR3, as DNA: TGCGCCAGCAGCCAAGAACTAGCCAATGAGCAGTTCTTC. It yields the protein CASSQELANEQFF.

The chain uses TRBV18 and TRBJ1-6, with 7 bases matching TRBD1. The CDR3 has 16 residues. Germline CDR1 reads KGHSH; CDR2 reads LQKENI. The V segment lost 2 bases and the J segment 11 bases; nucleotides outside the gene matches: 12. CDR3 loop: CASSPIQGVKPTPLHF. CDR3 nucleotide sequence: TGTGCCAGCTCACCAATCCAGGGGGTGAAACCTACACCCCTCCACTTT.

The chain combines TRBV2 with TRBJ1-5, with 9 nucleotides matching TRBD1. The germline gives CDR1 SNHLY, CDR2 FYNNEI. Trimming removed 6 bases from V and 5 bases from J; junction bases left unmatched: 8. The CDR3 contains 15 residues. CDR3 residues: CASRDNTGGYQPQHF. The CDR3 DNA reads TGTGCCAGCAGGGATAATACAGGGGGCTATCAGCCCCAGCATTTT.

In regard to this clone: Relative to the germline gene, one junction end is altered; a read error may explain this. The DNA for the CDR3 is TGTGCCAGCAGCCTAGCGGGAGGCTACGAGCAGTACTTC. Translation: CASSLAGGYEQYF. The chain carries TRBV7-9 and TRBJ2-7; TRBD2 matches at 11 bases. Germline CDR1 SEHNR, CDR2 FQNEAQ (reference sequence). The CDR3 length is 13 residues.

The chain employs TRBV5-1 and TRBJ1-1, with D unclear. V dropped 3 bases and J dropped 4 bases, with 16 bases sitting between them. CDR3 length: 15 residues. CDR1 is SGHRS and CDR2 is YFSETQ in the germline V gene. The CDR3 DNA reads TGCGCCAGCAGCTGGTCGATGGCAGCCTCCACTGAAGCTTTCTTT. Protein: CASSWSMAASTEAFF.